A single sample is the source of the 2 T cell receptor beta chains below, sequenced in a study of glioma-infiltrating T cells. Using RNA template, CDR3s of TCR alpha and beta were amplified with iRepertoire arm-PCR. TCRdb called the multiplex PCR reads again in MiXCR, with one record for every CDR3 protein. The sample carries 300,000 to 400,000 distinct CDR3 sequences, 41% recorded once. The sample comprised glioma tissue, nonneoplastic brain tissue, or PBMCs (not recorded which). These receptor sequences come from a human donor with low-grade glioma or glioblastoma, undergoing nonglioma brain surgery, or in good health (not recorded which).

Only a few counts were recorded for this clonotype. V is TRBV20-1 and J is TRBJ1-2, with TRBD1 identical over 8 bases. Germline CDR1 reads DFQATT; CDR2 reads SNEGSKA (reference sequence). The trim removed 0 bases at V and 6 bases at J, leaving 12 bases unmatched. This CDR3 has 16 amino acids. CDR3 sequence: CSARDGQGANGDGYTF. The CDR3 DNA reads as TGCAGTGCTAGAGATGGGCAGGGGGCGAATGGCGATGGCTACACCTTC.

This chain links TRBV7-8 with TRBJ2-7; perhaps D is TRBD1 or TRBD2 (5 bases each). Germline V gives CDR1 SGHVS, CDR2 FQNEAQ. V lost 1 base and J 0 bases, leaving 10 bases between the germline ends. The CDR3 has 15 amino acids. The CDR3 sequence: CASSLEAGTSYEQYF. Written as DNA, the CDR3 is TGTGCCAGCAGCTTAGAGGCAGGGACCTCCTACGAGCAGTACTTC.